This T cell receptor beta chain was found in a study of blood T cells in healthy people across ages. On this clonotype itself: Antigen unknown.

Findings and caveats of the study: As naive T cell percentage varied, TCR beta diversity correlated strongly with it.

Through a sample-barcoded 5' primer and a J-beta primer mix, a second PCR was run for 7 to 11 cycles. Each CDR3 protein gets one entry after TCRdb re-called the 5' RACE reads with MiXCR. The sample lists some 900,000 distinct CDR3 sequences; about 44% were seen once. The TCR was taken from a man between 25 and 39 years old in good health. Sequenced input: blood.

Here the CDR3 reads CASSLTGDNYNEQFF. DNA of the CDR3: TGTGCCAGCAGCTTGACAGGGGACAATTACAATGAGCAGTTCTTC. V gene TRBV7-2 combines with J gene TRBJ2-1, with TRBD1 matching 8 bases. This CDR3 region has 15 residues. After removal of 3 bases from V and 4 bases from J, the junction contained 5 bases not matched to a gene. CDR1 and CDR2 (germline): SGHTA, FQGNSA.